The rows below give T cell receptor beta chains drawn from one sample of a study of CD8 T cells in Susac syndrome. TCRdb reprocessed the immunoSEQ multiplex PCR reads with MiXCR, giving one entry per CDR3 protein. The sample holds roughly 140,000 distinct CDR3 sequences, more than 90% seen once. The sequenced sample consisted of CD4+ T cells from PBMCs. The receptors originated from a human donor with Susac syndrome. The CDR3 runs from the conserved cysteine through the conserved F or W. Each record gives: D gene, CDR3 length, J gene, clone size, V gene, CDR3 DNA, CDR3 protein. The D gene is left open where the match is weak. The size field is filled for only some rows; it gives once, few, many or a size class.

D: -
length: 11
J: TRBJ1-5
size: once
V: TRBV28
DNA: TGTGCCAGCAGTTCCCCCTGGCCCCAGCATTTT
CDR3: CASSSPWPQHF

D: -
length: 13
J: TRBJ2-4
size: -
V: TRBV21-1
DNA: TGTGCCAGCAGCACTATCCGTATGAACATTCAGTACTTC
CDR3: CASSTIRMNIQYF

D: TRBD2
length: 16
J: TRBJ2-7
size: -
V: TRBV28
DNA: TGTGCCAGCAGTTTCCAAACTAGCGGGAGAAACAACGAGCAGTACTTC
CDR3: CASSFQTSGRNNEQYF

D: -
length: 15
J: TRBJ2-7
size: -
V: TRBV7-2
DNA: TGTGCCAGCAGCTTAGCGCGGGGCCCGTCCTACGAGCAGTACTTC
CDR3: CASSLARGPSYEQYF

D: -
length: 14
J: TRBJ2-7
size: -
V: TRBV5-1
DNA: TGCGCCAGCAGCTTTGACAGGACCGGACAGCAGCAGTACTTC
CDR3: CASSFDRTGQQQYF

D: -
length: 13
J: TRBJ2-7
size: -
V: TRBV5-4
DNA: TGTGCCAGCAGCTTGGTGTCTCCGGGCGAGCAGTACTTC
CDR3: CASSLVSPGEQYF

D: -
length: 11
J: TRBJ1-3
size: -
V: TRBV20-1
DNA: TGCAGTGCTAGAAGAGGAAACACCATATATTTT
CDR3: CSARRGNTIYF

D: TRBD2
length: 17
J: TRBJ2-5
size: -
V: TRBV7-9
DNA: TGTGCCAGCAGTTCACGGGGAACAGGGTCGGGGGGGGAGACCCAGTACTTC
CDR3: CASSSRGTGSGGETQYF

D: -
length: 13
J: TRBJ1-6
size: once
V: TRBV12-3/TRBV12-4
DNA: TGTGCCAGCACTGTAGGGGCTCATTCACCCCTCCACTTT
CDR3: CASTVGAHSPLHF

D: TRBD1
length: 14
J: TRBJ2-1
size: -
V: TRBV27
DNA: TGTGCCAGCAACCGACAGGGGCCCTACAATGAGCAGTTCTTC
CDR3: CASNRQGPYNEQFF

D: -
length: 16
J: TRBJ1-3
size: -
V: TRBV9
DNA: TGTGCCAGCAGCGTAGGGGACTTATCCTCTGGAAACACCATATATTTT
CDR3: CASSVGDLSSGNTIYF

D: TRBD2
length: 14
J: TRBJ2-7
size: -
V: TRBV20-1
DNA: TGCAGTGCCAGGGCGGGGGTAAGAGTCTACGAGCAGTACTTC
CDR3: CSARAGVRVYEQYF

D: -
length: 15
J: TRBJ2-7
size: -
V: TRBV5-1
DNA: TGCGCCAGCAGCCTGGCTGGGGGGTCGGACTACGAGCAGTACTTC
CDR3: CASSLAGGSDYEQYF

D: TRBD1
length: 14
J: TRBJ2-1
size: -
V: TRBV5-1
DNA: TGCGCCAGCAGCGCGACAGGGGCTTACAATGAGCAGTTCTTC
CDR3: CASSATGAYNEQFF

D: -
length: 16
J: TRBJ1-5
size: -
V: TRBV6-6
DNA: TGTGCCAGCAGTTACGTCCAGACCTATAGCAATCAGCCCCAGCATTTT
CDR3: CASSYVQTYSNQPQHF

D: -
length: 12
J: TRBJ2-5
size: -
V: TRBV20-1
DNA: TGCAGTGTTTCCCAGGACGGGGAGACCCAGTACTTC
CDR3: CSVSQDGETQYF

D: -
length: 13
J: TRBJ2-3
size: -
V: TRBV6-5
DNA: TGTGCCAGCAGTTACCCCCCCACAGATACGCAGTATTTT
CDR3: CASSYPPTDTQYF

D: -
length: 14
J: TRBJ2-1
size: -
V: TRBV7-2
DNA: TGTGCCAGCAGCCCGACGGACTTTTACAATGAGCAGTTCTTC
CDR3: CASSPTDFYNEQFF

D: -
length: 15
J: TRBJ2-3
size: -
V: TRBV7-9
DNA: TGTGCCAGCAGTCCAAAGGATTTCAGCACAGATACGCAGTATTTT
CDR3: CASSPKDFSTDTQYF

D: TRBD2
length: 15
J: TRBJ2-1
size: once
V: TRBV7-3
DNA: TGTGCCAGCAGCTACACTAGCGGGGCCGCGAATGAGCAGTTCTTC
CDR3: CASSYTSGAANEQFF

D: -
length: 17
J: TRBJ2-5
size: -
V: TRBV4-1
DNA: TGCGCCAGCAGCCACACACTCGGACAGAGTAAACAAGAGACCCAGTACTTC
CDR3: CASSHTLGQSKQETQYF

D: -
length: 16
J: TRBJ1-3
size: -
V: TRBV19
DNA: TGTGCCAGTAGTATTACAGGTCCACTCTCTGGAAACACCATATATTTT
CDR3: CASSITGPLSGNTIYF

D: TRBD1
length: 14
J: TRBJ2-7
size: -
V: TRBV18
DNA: TGTGCCAGCTCAGTACAACAGGGGAGCAACGAGCAGTACTTC
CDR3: CASSVQQGSNEQYF

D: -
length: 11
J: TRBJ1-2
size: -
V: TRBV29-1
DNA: TGCAGCGTTACAGCTAACTATGGCTACACCTTC
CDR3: CSVTANYGYTF

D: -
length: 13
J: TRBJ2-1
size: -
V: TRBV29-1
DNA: TGCAGCGTTCGGGGCCTGGCCCCTAATGAGCAGTTCTTC
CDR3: CSVRGLAPNEQFF

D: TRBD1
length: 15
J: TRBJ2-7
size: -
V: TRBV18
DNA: TGTGCCAGCTCATCTTTCTCCGGGACAGGGGACGAGCAGTACTTC
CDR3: CASSSFSGTGDEQYF

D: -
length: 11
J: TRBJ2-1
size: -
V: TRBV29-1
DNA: TGCAGCGTTGGTCCCTACAATGAGCAGTTCTTC
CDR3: CSVGPYNEQFF

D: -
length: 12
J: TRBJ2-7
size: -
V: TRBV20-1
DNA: TGCAGTGCTAGGGTTGACACCTACGAGCAGTACTTC
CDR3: CSARVDTYEQYF

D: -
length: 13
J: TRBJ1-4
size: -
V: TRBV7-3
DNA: TGTGCCAGCAGCCCAAGTCAGCTGGAAAAACTGTTTTTT
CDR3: CASSPSQLEKLFF

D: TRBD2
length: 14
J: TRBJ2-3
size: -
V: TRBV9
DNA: TGTGCCAGCAGCCTAGCGGGAGTAGAAGATACGCAGTATTTT
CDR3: CASSLAGVEDTQYF

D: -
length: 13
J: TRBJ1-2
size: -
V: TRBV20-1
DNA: TGCAGTGCTCCTAGGCGTGTGGGTCAGGGCTACACCTTC
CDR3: CSAPRRVGQGYTF

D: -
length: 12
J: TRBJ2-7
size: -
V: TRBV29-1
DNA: TGCAGCGTTGCGGAGAGCTCCTACGAGCAGTACTTC
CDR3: CSVAESSYEQYF

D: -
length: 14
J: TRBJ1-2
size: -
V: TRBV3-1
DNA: TGTGCCAGCAGCCGGAAGGTGGGGGTCAGCGGCTACACCTTC
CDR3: CASSRKVGVSGYTF

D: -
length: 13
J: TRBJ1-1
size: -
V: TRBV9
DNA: TGTGCCAGCAGCGTAGAACCCTTGGGTGAAGCTTTCTTT
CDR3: CASSVEPLGEAFF

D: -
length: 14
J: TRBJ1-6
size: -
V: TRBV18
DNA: TGTGCCAGCTCATCAACCAACAGGGATTCACCCCTCCACTTT
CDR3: CASSSTNRDSPLHF

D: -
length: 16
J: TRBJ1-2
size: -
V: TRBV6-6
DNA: TGTGCCACCTTCTTCGGCAGACAGCTTAAACTCTATGGCTACACCTTC
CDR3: CATFFGRQLKLYGYTF

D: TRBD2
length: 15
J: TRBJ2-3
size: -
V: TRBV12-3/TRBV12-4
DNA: TGTGCCAGCAGTACGACTAGCGGGGGTTGGGATACGCAGTATTTT
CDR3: CASSTTSGGWDTQYF

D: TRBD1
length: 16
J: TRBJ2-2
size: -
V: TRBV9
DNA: TGTGCCAGCAGCGTAGCTCGAGGGGGCAACACCGGGGAGCTGTTTTTT
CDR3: CASSVARGGNTGELFF

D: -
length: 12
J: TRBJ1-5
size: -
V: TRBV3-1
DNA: TGTGCCAGCAGCCAATGGTTCGTACCCCAGCATTTT
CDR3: CASSQWFVPQHF

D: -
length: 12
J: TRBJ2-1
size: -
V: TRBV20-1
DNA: TGCAGTGCTATATTGTCCTACAATGAGCAGTTCTTC
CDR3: CSAILSYNEQFF

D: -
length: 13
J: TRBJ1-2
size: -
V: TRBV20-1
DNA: TGCAGTGCGGACAACAGGGCGGACTATGGCTACACCTTC
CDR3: CSADNRADYGYTF

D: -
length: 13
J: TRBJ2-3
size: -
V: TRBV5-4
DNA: TGTGCCACCTCGACACCCAGCACAGATACGCAGTATTTT
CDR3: CATSTPSTDTQYF

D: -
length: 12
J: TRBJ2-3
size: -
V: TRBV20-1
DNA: TGCAGTGTTCATAGAGCGACAGATACGCAGTATTTT
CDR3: CSVHRATDTQYF

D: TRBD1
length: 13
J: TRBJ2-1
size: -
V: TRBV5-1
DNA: TGCGCCAGCAGCAGGACAGGGATGGGTGAGCAGTTCTTC
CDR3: CASSRTGMGEQFF

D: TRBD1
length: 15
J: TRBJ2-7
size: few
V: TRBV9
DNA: TGTGCCAGCAGCGTAGGAGGGACAGCCTTCCACGAGCAGTACTTC
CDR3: CASSVGGTAFHEQYF

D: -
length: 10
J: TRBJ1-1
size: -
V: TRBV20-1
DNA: TGCAGTGCTCCTGACAGCGAAGCTTTCTTT
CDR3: CSAPDSEAFF

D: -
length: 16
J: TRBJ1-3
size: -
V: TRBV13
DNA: TGTGCCAGCAGCGTGCGGACACAGAGCTCTGGAAACACCATATATTTT
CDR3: CASSVRTQSSGNTIYF

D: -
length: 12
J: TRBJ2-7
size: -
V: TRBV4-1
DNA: TGCGCCAGCAGCCCCTGGGGCGACGAGCAGTACTTC
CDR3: CASSPWGDEQYF

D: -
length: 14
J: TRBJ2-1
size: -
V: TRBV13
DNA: TGTGCCAGCACCCCCCCAAGCTCCTACAATGAGCAGTTCTTC
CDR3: CASTPPSSYNEQFF

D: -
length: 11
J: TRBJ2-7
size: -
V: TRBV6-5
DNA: TGTGCCAGCAGTTCCTACTACGAGCAGTACTTC
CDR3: CASSSYYEQYF

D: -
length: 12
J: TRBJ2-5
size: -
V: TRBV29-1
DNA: TGCAGCGCCGACCGGGGGGCAGAGACCCAGTACTTC
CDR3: CSADRGAETQYF

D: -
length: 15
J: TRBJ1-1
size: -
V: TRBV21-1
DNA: TGTGCCAGCAGCAAAGCACCCAGGGTGAACACTGAAGCTTTCTTT
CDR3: CASSKAPRVNTEAFF

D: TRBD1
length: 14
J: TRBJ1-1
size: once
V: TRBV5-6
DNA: TGTGCCAGCAGCTTCCAGGGGGCGCCCACTGAAGCTTTCTTT
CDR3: CASSFQGAPTEAFF

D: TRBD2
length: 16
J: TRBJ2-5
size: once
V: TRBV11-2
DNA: TGTGCCAGCAGCTCTGGACTAGCGGGAGTGATGGAGACCCAGTACTTC
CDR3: CASSSGLAGVMETQYF

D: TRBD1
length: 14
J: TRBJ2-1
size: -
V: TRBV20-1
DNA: TGCAGTGCTAGAAGCGGACAGGGGGCCGATGAGCAGTTCTTC
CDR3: CSARSGQGADEQFF

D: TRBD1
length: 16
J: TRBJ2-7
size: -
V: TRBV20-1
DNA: TGCAGTGCTAGTAAGGGCGCCCGACAGGGAACCTACGAGCAGTACTTC
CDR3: CSASKGARQGTYEQYF